This TCR beta chain is from a study of human T cells and chemical hapten exposure. TCRdb ran MiXCR on the RACE reads and lists one entry per CDR3 protein. The sample shows over 85,000 distinct CDR3 sequences, 9.5% to 14% of them seen only once. The time point here: pre-sensitization, week 0. Stated treatment: therapeutic diphenylcyclopropenone sensitization with weekly scalp DPC. This CDR3 spans 14 amino acids. CDR1 LGHNA and CDR2 YNFKEQ come from the germline V gene. Trimming cost V 0 bases and J 2 bases, with 7 bases left between them. This chain links TRBV4-2 with TRBJ1-1; D is unresolved. The sample consisted of whole blood, taken in connection with sensitization to the hapten diphenylcyclopropenone (DPC). The source of this sequence is a woman aged 55-69 years with alopecia areata. Some clones in this sample may be carry-over from other donors' samples. The CDR3 protein is CASSQEGKNTEAFF. The CDR3 bases are TGTGCCAGCAGCCAAGAGGGGAAAAACACTGAAGCTTTCTTT.